This record looks at one TCR beta chain sequence and its context. Its antigen is as yet unknown. Using immunoSEQ multiplex PCR, the repertoire was profiled, and TCRdb retains in-frame clones only, with some absent. This sample has approximately 350,000 clones; 67% occur once, and the top ten carry around 6.3%. The source of the sample is a study of cytotoxic CD8 clonotypes in ibrutinib-treated CLL. Study-wide results and caveats: Private clonotypes, not public ones, expanded at ibrutinib response. Researchers report that baseline clonality outpaced age-matched healthy donors and tracked circulating CD8+ T-cell counts.

TCR beta libraries used around 2.2 micrograms of genomic DNA from cryopreserved PBMCs. V shed 3 bases and J shed 0 bases, with 23 bases lying between them. Germline CDR1 SGHNT, CDR2 YENEEA. The CDR3 runs to 19 residues. Sequenced here: PBMCs, sampled after 36 months of ibrutinib treatment. V and J are TRBV11-3 and TRBJ2-5; possibly TRBD1 for D (6 bases). The TCR sequence derives from a human donor with chronic lymphocytic leukemia. The CDR3 bases are TGTGCCAGCAGCTTTGAAGCACAGGGCTACCGTCTGTACCAAGAGACCCAGTACTTC. Protein sequence: CASSFEAQGYRLYQETQYF.